One and the same sample provided the 19 T cell receptor beta chains below, sequenced in a study of early T cells in non-severe SARS-CoV-2 infection. TCRdb re-analysed the 5' RACE reads in MiXCR, keeping a single row per CDR3 protein. The sample shows around 53,000 distinct CDR3 sequences, roughly 9.8% of them seen only once. Sequenced material: whole blood. These receptors were collected from an adult who was a healthcare worker with PCR-confirmed SARS-CoV-2 infection or an uninfected control (not recorded which).

This rearrangement joins TRBV12-5 to TRBJ1-2; D remains unclear. The CDR3 contains 12 residues. Trimming pared 2 bases from V and 4 bases from J, leaving 5 bases between. Per germline, CDR1 LGHNT and CDR2 FRNRAP. The CDR3 loop is CASGLPSYGYTF. The CDR3 region has the DNA TGTGCTAGTGGTTTGCCCAGCTATGGCTACACCTTC.

This clonotype was seen more than once but under ten times. V and J are TRBV7-9 and TRBJ2-7; 7 nucleotides agree with TRBD1. Germline V CDR1 and CDR2: SEHNR, FQNEAQ (reference sequence). The CDR3 has 15 residues. Trimming took 6 bases from V and 0 from J; bases not matched to a gene: 8. CDR3 coding DNA: TGTGCCAGCAGACCACAGGGGCTGAGCTCCTACGAGCAGTACTTC. Translation gives CASRPQGLSSYEQYF.

The chain couples TRBV19 to TRBJ1-5; D gene unclear. Trimming stripped 2 bases from V and 0 bases from J, with 8 bases between. Looked up from germline, CDR1 is LNHDA and CDR2 is SQIVND (reference sequence). The CDR3 is made up of 15 amino acids. The CDR3 reads CASSIKAYSNQPQHF. The CDR3 nucleotides are TGTGCCAGTAGTATAAAAGCTTATAGCAATCAGCCCCAGCATTTT.

CDR3 DNA sequence: TGTGCCAGCACTATTAATATCGGGACAGATTCTAACTATGGCTACACCTTC. As protein: CASTINIGTDSNYGYTF. The chain combines TRBV6-6 with TRBJ1-2; 7 bases are shared with TRBD1. The CDR3 extends over 17 amino acids. CDR1 and CDR2 from the germline V gene are MNHNY and SVGAGI (reference sequence). The V and J ends lost 7 bases and 0 bases, in that order; junction bases with no gene match: 14.

Many counts were recorded for this clonotype. V is TRBV6-6 and J is TRBJ2-7; D uncertain. From germline, CDR1 is MNHNY and CDR2 SVGAGI (reference sequence). V was cut by 2 bases and J by 6 bases, with 20 bases left in between. CDR3 length: 16 residues. The CDR3 sequence is CASSYTDGSPAPEQYF. The CDR3 DNA follows: TGTGCCAGCAGTTACACCGACGGGTCCCCAGCCCCCGAGCAGTACTTC.

This clonotype was observed a handful of times. This chain joins TRBV5-1 and TRBJ1-1; 8 positions agree with TRBD1. Germline loops: CDR1 SGHRS, CDR2 YFSETQ. The CDR3 is 16 residues long. The ends lost 4 bases at V and 1 base at J; junction bases unmatched: 9. The CDR3 loop reads CASSQLGQAGNTEAFF. In DNA form, the CDR3 reads TGCGCCAGCAGCCAACTGGGACAGGCGGGGAACACTGAAGCTTTCTTT.

This clonotype appeared many times. This chain joins TRBV12-3 or TRBV12-4 and TRBJ2-1, with D tentatively TRBD2 (5 bases). This CDR3 has 14 residues. Deletions cut 0 bases from V and 6 bases from J, with 9 bases between. This CDR3 reads CASSLAGGSNEQFF. Here the CDR3 DNA reads TGTGCCAGCAGTTTAGCCGGCGGGTCCAATGAGCAGTTCTTC.

This clonotype came up many times. V usage is TRBV4-1 and J usage is TRBJ2-1; a possible D gene is TRBD2 (7 bases). Trimming removed 0 bases at V and 2 bases at J, with 14 bases between. The CDR3 consists of 17 residues. From germline, CDR1 is MGHRA and CDR2 YSYEKL. The CDR3 coding sequence is TGCGCCAGCAGCCAAGATGGGGGCGGGAGAACCTACAATGAGCAGTTCTTC. The encoded protein is CASSQDGGGRTYNEQFF.

The chain joins TRBV7-9 to TRBJ1-5; maybe TRBD1 (6 bases). Trimming removed 3 bases at V and 0 bases at J, with 12 bases between. CDR3 length: 16 residues. Per germline, CDR1 SEHNR and CDR2 FQNEAQ (reference sequence). The CDR3 loop reads CASSLGAPYSNQPQHF. The CDR3 DNA follows: TGTGCCAGCAGCTTGGGGGCACCCTATAGCAATCAGCCCCAGCATTTT.

The chain employs TRBV19 and TRBJ2-1, with TRBD2 matching 8 bases. CDR1 is LNHDA, CDR2 SQIVND, per germline (reference sequence). The junction had 7 bases not matched to a gene; V was cut back by 7 bases and J by 2 bases. This CDR3 spans 15 amino acids. The CDR3 DNA follows: TGTGCCAGTACCCCAGCGGGAGACGCCTACAATGAGCAGTTCTTC. Residues: CASTPAGDAYNEQFF.

This clonotype was seen many times. The V gene is TRBV5-6, the J gene TRBJ2-2, with D unresolved. V was clipped by 1 base and J by 8 bases, with 6 bases between them. Germline assignment: CDR1 SGHDT and CDR2 YYEEEE. This CDR3 contains 12 residues. CDR3 DNA: TGTGCCAGCAGCTTGTCAGTAGGGGAGCTGTTTTTT. Its protein is CASSLSVGELFF.

The chain is built from TRBV25-1 and TRBJ2-7; 9 bases agree with TRBD1. The CDR3 totals 13 residues. With V trimmed by 6 bases and J by 3 bases, 3 bases remained unmatched. The germline gives CDR1 MGHDK, CDR2 SYGVNS. The CDR3 DNA reads as TGTGCCAGCAGCGGGGGACAGGGCTACGAGCAGTACTTC. This gives the protein CASSGGQGYEQYF.

This clonotype came up a few times. The chain combines TRBV27 with TRBJ1-1; the match to TRBD1 covers 7 bases. V lost 3 bases, J lost 3 bases, and 7 bases stayed unmatched. This CDR3 has 15 amino acids. In germline, CDR1 is MNHEY, CDR2 SMNVEV (reference sequence). This chain's CDR3 is CASSFLVDRDTEAFF. CDR3 in DNA: TGTGCCAGCAGTTTCCTGGTCGACAGGGACACTGAAGCTTTCTTT.

This clonotype showed up just a few times. This chain connects TRBV5-6 to TRBJ2-3, with D perhaps given as TRBD1 or TRBD2 (5 bases each). V was trimmed by 0 bases and J by 7 bases, leaving 9 bases between them. The CDR3 loop spans 13 amino acids. The germline V gene encodes CDR1 SGHDT and CDR2 YYEEEE. CDR3 protein: CASSLAGANTQYF. In DNA, the CDR3 is TGTGCCAGCAGCTTGGCCGGGGCCAATACGCAGTATTTT. Complete variable domain (other parts from reference TRBV5-6 and TRBJ2-3): DAGVTQSPTHLIKTRGQQVTLRCSPKSGHDTVSWYQQALGQGPQFIFQYYEEEERQRGNFPDRFSGHQFPNYSSELNVNALLLGDSALYLCASSLAGANTQYFGPGTRLTVL.

The sample holds a few counts of this clonotype. The chain joins TRBV4-1 to TRBJ1-1; D uncertain. Germline loops: CDR1 MGHRA, CDR2 YSYEKL. The V gene lost 4 bases and the J gene lost 2 bases, with 8 bases spanning the gap. CDR3 length: 13 residues. CDR3 amino acids: CASSLAVNTEAFF. The CDR3 DNA sequence: TGCGCCAGCAGCCTAGCAGTAAACACTGAAGCTTTCTTT.

This clonotype was counted many times. The rearrangement uses TRBV7-9 and TRBJ2-1, with D possibly being TRBD1 or TRBD2 (5 bases each). Deletions cut 6 bases from V and 3 bases from J, with 18 bases between. This CDR3 region has 16 residues. In germline, CDR1 is SEHNR, CDR2 FQNEAQ (reference sequence). The CDR3 region is CASSPKSGSFYNEQFF. The CDR3 coding sequence is TGTGCCAGCAGTCCGAAGTCAGGGAGCTTCTACAATGAGCAGTTCTTC.

The chain combines TRBV20-1 with TRBJ1-1, with D perhaps matching TRBD1 (6 bases). CDR3 length equals 13 residues. V was trimmed by 0 bases and J by 6 bases, leaving 11 bases between them. Germline V lookup: CDR1 DFQATT, CDR2 SNEGSKA (reference sequence). The CDR3 DNA reads as TGCAGTGCTAGAGAGACAGGTTATTCTGAAGCTTTCTTT. Translating gives CSARETGYSEAFF.

This clonotype was picked up many times. The gene calls are TRBV5-1 and TRBJ2-5; TRBD2 agrees at 11 bases. V trimming: 3 bases; J trimming: 5 bases; junction bases outside the gene matches: 6. Looked up from germline, CDR1 is SGHRS and CDR2 is YFSETQ. This CDR3 is built from 15 residues. Here the CDR3 DNA reads TGCGCCAGCAGCTACGTAACTAGCGGGAGTGAGACCCAGTACTTC. Amino acid sequence: CASSYVTSGSETQYF.

This clonotype was seen at least ten times. The rearrangement uses TRBV7-8 and TRBJ2-2, with D possibly being TRBD2 (5 bases). CDR3 size: 14 residues. Germline-derived CDR1 and CDR2 are SGHVS and FQNEAQ. The V end was cut by 5 bases, the J end by 1 base, with 8 bases between. Here the CDR3 DNA reads TGTGCCAGCAGCCTACGGGGGAACACCGGGGAGCTGTTTTTT. It yields the protein CASSLRGNTGELFF.